Listed here are 24 T cell receptor beta chains from one sample, sequenced in a study of T cell repertoires in cytomegalovirus infection (dated by TCRdb to the late 2010s). Sequencing was carried out with an Illumina HiSeq 1500. Clones were called with MiXCR by TCRdb after fastp trimmed the public reads at Q25, and only in-frame beta chains were retained. Identical CDR3 proteins give one entry, which carries the most common genes and DNA. The sample data list approximately 200,000 distinct CDR3 sequences, and over 20% of these were observed just once. Of the sample, about 20% falls within the top ten clones. Sequenced material: CD8+ T cells from PBMCs. The receptors were gathered from a human donor in good health (CMV status not recorded). Some clones in this sample may be carry-over from other donors' samples.

This clonotype was detected only a few times. The J gene is TRBJ1-4, the V gene TRBV27; D perhaps matches TRBD1 (6 bases). The CDR3 has 11 residues. Germline assignment: CDR1 MNHEY and CDR2 SMNVEV (reference sequence). The CDR3 coding sequence is TGTGCTAGTGGACAGAATGAAAAACTGTTTTTT. Translating it yields CASGQNEKLFF.

V gene TRBV15 combines with J gene TRBJ2-3; either TRBD1 or TRBD2 may supply D (5 bases each). Germline assignment: CDR1 LNHNV and CDR2 YYDKDF (reference sequence). The length of the CDR3 is 14 residues. V shed 3 bases and J shed 5 bases, with 12 bases lying between them. CDR3 amino acids: CATSSRVEGDTQYF. CDR3 bases: TGTGCCACCAGCAGCAGGGTTGAGGGAGATACGCAGTATTTT.

Only a few counts were recorded for this clonotype. The chain employs TRBV12-3 or TRBV12-4 and TRBJ2-1; 7 bases are shared with TRBD1. V trimming: 5 bases; J trimming: 1 base; junction bases outside the gene matches: 11. This CDR3 has 17 residues. The CDR3 spells CASSAPRDSGSYNEQFF. The CDR3 DNA sequence: TGTGCCAGCAGTGCCCCCCGGGACAGCGGTTCCTACAATGAGCAGTTCTTC.

This clonotype showed up many times. The chain links TRBV11-2 to TRBJ2-3; tentative D call: TRBD2 (5 bases). The CDR3 consists of 12 residues. Per the germline V gene, CDR1 is SGHAT and CDR2 is FQNNGV. V shed 5 bases and J shed 8 bases, with 11 bases lying between them. The CDR3 sequence: CASSPPAGTQYF. In DNA, the CDR3 is TGTGCCAGCAGCCCACCGGCGGGTACGCAGTATTTT.

There are many counts of this clonotype. This sequence joins TRBV7-9 and TRBJ1-1; D not resolved. The V gene's germline CDR1 is SEHNR and CDR2 FQNEAQ (reference sequence). The CDR3 runs 12 residues. V was cut by 5 bases and J by 5 bases, with 9 bases left in between. This chain's CDR3 is CASSPEGTEAFF. The DNA of the CDR3 is TGTGCCAGCAGCCCAGAGGGAACTGAAGCTTTCTTT.

This clonotype has at least ten counts. The chain carries TRBV7-6 and TRBJ2-1; D gene uncertain. The CDR3 covers 13 residues. V was shortened by 5 bases and J by 7 bases, with 12 bases between the two germline ends. Germline CDR1 reads SGHVS; CDR2 reads FNYEAQ. CDR3 in amino acids: CASSLQKLNEQFF. The DNA for the CDR3 is TGTGCCAGCAGCCTCCAAAAATTGAATGAGCAGTTCTTC.

This clonotype was seen many times. This rearrangement joins TRBV7-6 to TRBJ1-2, with TRBD1 matching 8 bases. After removal of 4 bases from V and 4 bases from J, the junction contained 5 bases not matched to a gene. CDR1 and CDR2 from the germline V gene are SGHVS and FNYEAQ. There are 14 residues in the CDR3. CDR3 sequence (DNA): TGTGCCAGCAGCTATGACAGGGGCGGCTATGGCTACACCTTC. This gives the protein CASSYDRGGYGYTF. Looking up the rest from reference TRBV7-6 and TRBJ1-2 gives the full variable domain: GAGVSQSPRYKVTKRGQDVALRCDPISGHVSLYWYRQALGQGPEFLTYFNYEAQQDKSGLPNDRFSAERPEGSISTLTIQRTEQRDSAMYRCASSYDRGGYGYTFGSGTRLTVV.

This clonotype was observed a few times. The genes are TRBV29-1 and TRBJ1-2; D possibly corresponds to TRBD1 (6 bases). The CDR3 runs 13 residues. Per the germline V gene, CDR1 is SQVTM and CDR2 is ANQGSEA. V was shortened by 6 bases and J by 1 base, with 12 bases between the two germline ends. CDR3 protein: CSVKDSYNYGYTF. The CDR3 DNA is TGCAGCGTGAAGGACAGCTATAACTATGGCTACACCTTC.

This clonotype is medium-sized by share. The V call is TRBV12-3 or TRBV12-4, the J call TRBJ2-1; a possible D gene is TRBD1 (5 bases). V lost 5 bases and J 0 bases, leaving 8 bases between the germline ends. The length of the CDR3 is 14 residues. CDR3: CASSKGSSYNEQFF. DNA of the CDR3: TGTGCCAGCAGTAAGGGGTCCTCCTACAATGAGCAGTTCTTC.

The V and J genes are TRBV12-3 or TRBV12-4 and TRBJ1-5; D uncertain. Trimming left V 6 bases short and J 1 base short, with 10 bases between. The CDR3 contains 14 residues. The CDR3 DNA is TGTGCCAGCAGATCGGCTCCAAGCAATCAGCCCCAGCATTTT. It translates to CASRSAPSNQPQHF.

Only one count was recorded for this clonotype. This chain joins TRBV12-5 and TRBJ2-3; D is undetermined. This CDR3 region has 14 residues. Trimming took off 2 bases at V and 2 bases at J, with 8 bases between the two ends. Germline CDR1 reads LGHNT; CDR2 reads FRNRAP. As DNA, the CDR3 is TGTGCTAGTGGTTTGTGGGGAACCACAGATACGCAGTATTTT. It translates to CASGLWGTTDTQYF. Combining the CDR3 with reference TRBV12-5 and TRBJ2-3 gives the whole variable domain DARVTQTPRHKVTEMGQEVTMRCQPILGHNTVFWYRQTMMQGLELLAYFRNRAPLDDSGMPKDRFSAEMPDATLATLKIQPSEPRDSAVYFCASGLWGTTDTQYFGPGTRLTVL.

The V call is TRBV6-2 or TRBV6-3, the J call TRBJ1-5; a possible D gene is TRBD1 (5 bases). Germline V gene data show CDR1 as MNHEY and CDR2 as SVGEGT. Trimming removed 2 bases at V and 0 bases at J, with 17 bases between. This CDR3 is built from 18 residues. The DNA for the CDR3 is TGTGCCAGCAGTTACGCGGGACCACCTGATTATAGCAATCAGCCCCAGCATTTT. Its translation is CASSYAGPPDYSNQPQHF.

In this sample, this clonotype turned up many times. The chain joins TRBV7-2 to TRBJ2-5, with D possibly being TRBD2 (5 bases). The CDR3 extends over 15 amino acids. The germline V and J ends were trimmed by 3 bases and 3 bases, with 14 bases remaining between them. From germline, CDR1 is SGHTA and CDR2 FQGNSA. The CDR3, as DNA: TGTGCCAGCAGCTTTTACCTTACCGGGAAAGAGACCCAGTACTTC. Translated, it gives CASSFYLTGKETQYF.

This chain uses TRBV19 with TRBJ2-2; 11 nucleotides line up with TRBD2. Trimming took 8 bases from V and 10 from J; bases not matched to a gene: 9. The CDR3 is 14 residues long. CDR1 and CDR2 (germline): LNHDA, SQIVND (reference sequence). CDR3 sequence: CASAVAGGYAELFF. Written as DNA, the CDR3 is TGTGCCAGTGCCGTAGCGGGGGGGTATGCGGAGCTGTTTTTT.

J is TRBJ2-1 and V is TRBV20-1; TRBD1 or TRBD2 may be the D gene (6 bases each). V was trimmed by 0 bases and J by 1 base, leaving 13 bases between them. This CDR3 is 16 amino acids long. In germline, CDR1 is DFQATT, CDR2 SNEGSKA (reference sequence). CDR3 in amino acids: CSAREWLGGSYNEQFF. CDR3 nucleotides: TGCAGTGCTAGAGAGTGGTTAGGGGGGTCCTACAATGAGCAGTTCTTC.

V gene TRBV18 combines with J gene TRBJ1-1; tentative D call: TRBD1 (6 bases). This CDR3 is built from 16 residues. The V end was cut by 2 bases, the J end by 0 bases, with 13 bases between. The V gene's germline CDR1 is KGHSH and CDR2 LQKENI. In DNA, the CDR3 is TGTGCCAGCTCACCATATAGGGGGACAATGAACACTGAAGCTTTCTTT. Protein: CASSPYRGTMNTEAFF.

In its sample, this clonotype was seen many times. The V gene is TRBV7-9, the J gene TRBJ1-1, with unresolved D. Trimming stripped 8 bases from V and 2 bases from J, with 6 bases between. The CDR3 is made up of 11 amino acids. Per the germline V gene, CDR1 is SEHNR and CDR2 is FQNEAQ (reference sequence). The CDR3 DNA sequence: TGTGCCAGCTTGGATAACACTGAAGCTTTCTTT. Encoded protein: CASLDNTEAFF.

This clonotype was detected a few times. V is TRBV7-9 and J is TRBJ2-1; possibly TRBD1 or TRBD2 for D (5 bases each). The V end was cut by 4 bases, the J end by 0 bases, with 19 bases between. This CDR3 has 18 amino acids. Germline CDR1 SEHNR, CDR2 FQNEAQ (reference sequence). CDR3 protein: CASSSFPGPKRSYNEQFF. The CDR3 DNA is TGTGCCAGCAGCTCATTTCCGGGGCCTAAACGCTCCTACAATGAGCAGTTCTTC.

The chain couples TRBV20-1 to TRBJ1-1, with unresolved D. CDR1 and CDR2 from the germline V gene are DFQATT and SNEGSKA (reference sequence). This CDR3 has 16 amino acids. Trimming stripped 0 bases from V and 0 bases from J, with 14 bases between. The CDR3 region is CSARDSRTAVNTEAFF. The CDR3 region has the DNA TGCAGTGCTAGAGATTCTCGGACGGCAGTGAACACTGAAGCTTTCTTT.

This clonotype was seen many times. The J gene is TRBJ2-5, the V gene TRBV2; 9 nucleotides match TRBD2. After removal of 6 bases from V and 4 bases from J, the junction contained 6 bases not matched to a gene. CDR1 and CDR2 (germline): SNHLY, FYNNEI. There are 14 residues in the CDR3. CDR3 nucleotide sequence: TGTGCCAGCAGATCGGGACTAGCCCCAGAGACCCAGTACTTC. Translation gives CASRSGLAPETQYF. Full variable domain (outside the CDR3, taken from reference TRBV2 and TRBJ2-5): EPEVTQTPSHQVTQMGQEVILRCVPISNHLYFYWYRQILGQKVEFLVSFYNNEISEKSEIFDDQFSVERPDGSNFTLKIRSTKLEDSAMYFCASRSGLAPETQYFGPGTRLLVL.

In its sample, this clonotype was seen a few times. The gene calls are TRBV7-9 and TRBJ1-4, with a tentative D call TRBD1 (6 bases). Trimming took 6 bases from V and 2 from J, leaving 10 bases between them. This CDR3 has 14 amino acids. Germline CDR1 and CDR2: SEHNR and FQNEAQ (reference sequence). DNA for the CDR3: TGTGCCAGCAGGGCTACAGGGACTAATGAAAAACTGTTTTTT. Translated, it gives CASRATGTNEKLFF.

Notes on this clonotype: This clone may be a read error of a much larger clone one base away. The CDR3 nucleotides read TGTGCCAGCACCTCTCTGACAGGGGTACGCGGAAAACTGTTTTTT. Its protein is CASTSLTGVRGKLFF. The chain uses TRBV2 and TRBJ1-4; TRBD1 matches 8 bases. The CDR3 runs to 15 residues. The V and J ends lost 7 bases and 10 bases, in that order; junction bases with no gene match: 14. Per the germline V gene, CDR1 is SNHLY and CDR2 is FYNNEI.

This clonotype was found a few times. V and J are TRBV20-1 and TRBJ2-1; 9 bases match TRBD1. CDR3 size: 14 residues. The germline V gene has CDR1 DFQATT and CDR2 SNEGSKA (reference sequence). V gave up 1 base and J gave up 8 bases; unmatched junction bases: 6. The CDR3 is CSARAGQGFYEQFF. CDR3 sequence (DNA): TGCAGTGCTAGAGCGGGACAGGGATTCTATGAGCAGTTCTTC.

The chain is built from TRBV5-1 and TRBJ2-1; TRBD1 agrees at 8 bases. CDR1 is SGHRS and CDR2 is YFSETQ in the germline V gene. Trimming cost V 4 bases and J 8 bases; bases outside gene matches: 5. There are 13 residues in the CDR3. DNA for the CDR3: TGCGCCAGCAGCCCCGGGACAGGCGATGAGCAGTTCTTC. Translating it yields CASSPGTGDEQFF.